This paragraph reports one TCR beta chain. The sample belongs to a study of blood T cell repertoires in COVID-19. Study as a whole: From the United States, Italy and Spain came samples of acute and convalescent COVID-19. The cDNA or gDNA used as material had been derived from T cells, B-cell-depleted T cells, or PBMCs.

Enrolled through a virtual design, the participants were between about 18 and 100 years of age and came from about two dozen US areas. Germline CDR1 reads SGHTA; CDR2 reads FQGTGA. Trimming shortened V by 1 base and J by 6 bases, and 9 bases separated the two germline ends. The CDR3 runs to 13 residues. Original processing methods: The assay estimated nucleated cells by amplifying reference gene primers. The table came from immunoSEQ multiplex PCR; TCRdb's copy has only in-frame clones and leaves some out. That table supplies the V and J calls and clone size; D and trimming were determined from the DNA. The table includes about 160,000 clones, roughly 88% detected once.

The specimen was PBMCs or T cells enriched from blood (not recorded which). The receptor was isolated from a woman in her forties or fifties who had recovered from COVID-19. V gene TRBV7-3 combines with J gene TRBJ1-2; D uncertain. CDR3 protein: CASSLNIGDGYTF. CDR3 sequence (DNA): TGTGCCAGCAGCTTAAATATAGGAGATGGCTACACCTTC. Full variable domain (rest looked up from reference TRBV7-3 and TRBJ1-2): GAGVSQTPSNKVTEKGKYVELRCDPISGHTALYWYRQSLGQGPEFLIYFQGTGAADDSGLPNDRFFAVRPEGSVSTLKIQRTERGDSAVYLCASSLNIGDGYTFGSGTRLTVV.